Listed below are T cell receptor beta chains from one sample, sequenced in a study of shared clonotypes between healthy human individuals. Method: immunoSEQ multiplex PCR; TCRdb's copy keeps in-frame clones and lacks some. The table has roughly 2.1 million clones, about 92% seen once; the top ten hold more than 1.5%. The sequencing input was naive CD8+ T cells from PBMCs. The receptors come from a young man in good health. Some clones in this sample may be carry-over from other donors' samples. Both conserved end residues are part of each CDR3. The D gene is left open where the match is weak. A clone size is listed for some rows: how often the clone was seen (once, few, many), or a class if it is expanded.

TRBJ1-5,TRBV10-3,NA,TRBD1,TGTGCCATCAGTGAGTCCGGACAGGGACGTCAGCCCCAGCATTTT,CAISESGQGRQPQHF
TRBJ1-1,TRBV6-6,few,NA,TGTGCCAGCAGCAGGGGGAACACTGAAGCTTTCTTT,CASSRGNTEAFF
TRBJ2-7,TRBV7-9,NA,TRBD2,TGTGCCAGCAGCCCCTCCGGGACTAGCGGGCCCTCCTCCTACGAGCAGTACTTC,CASSPSGTSGPSSYEQYF
TRBJ1-1,TRBV7-2,NA,NA,TGTGCCAGCAGCTTACGTTCGGGCTGGATGAACACTGAAGCTTTCTTT,CASSLRSGWMNTEAFF
TRBJ2-7,TRBV7-9,NA,NA,TGTGCCAGCAGCCGCAGCTCCTACGAGCAGTACTTC,CASSRSSYEQYF
TRBJ2-7,TRBV7-8,NA,NA,TGTGCCAGCAGCTTAGGGAAGGGACCCTACGAGCAGTACTTC,CASSLGKGPYEQYF
TRBJ1-3,TRBV9,NA,NA,TGTGCCAGCAGCCAAAGTGGCCTGAGGGGAAACACCATATATTTT,CASSQSGLRGNTIYF
TRBJ2-7,TRBV6-1,NA,NA,TGTGCCAGCAGGGGTCAGTTGGCTTACGAGCAGTACTTC,CASRGQLAYEQYF
TRBJ2-7,TRBV11-2,NA,TRBD1,TGTGCCAGCAGCTTCACCGGGACAGCGAGCTACGAGCAGTACTTC,CASSFTGTASYEQYF
TRBJ2-3,TRBV28,NA,NA,TGTGCCAGCAGACCACCCACCCGCTACACAGATACGCAGTATTTT,CASRPPTRYTDTQYF
TRBJ2-1,TRBV27,NA,NA,TGTGCCAGCAGTTTCAGGGGCAGCTCCTACAATGAGCAGTTCTTC,CASSFRGSSYNEQFF
TRBJ1-6,TRBV2,once,NA,TGTGCCAGCAGTAGGGAAAGGTGGCAGTATAATTCACCCCTCCACTTT,CASSRERWQYNSPLHF
TRBJ1-3,TRBV7-9,NA,NA,TGTGCCAGCAGCTTAGACGAGGGCTCTGGAAACACCATATATTTT,CASSLDEGSGNTIYF
TRBJ1-1,TRBV9,NA,NA,TGTGCCAGCAGCGTAGACAGCGTGAACACTGAAGCTTTCTTT,CASSVDSVNTEAFF
TRBJ2-7,TRBV7-9,NA,TRBD2,TGTGCCAGCAACAACCAGGACCGTCCGGGACTAACTTCCTACGAGCAGTACTTC,CASNNQDRPGLTSYEQYF
TRBJ2-4,TRBV11-2,NA,NA,TGTGCCAGCACTCCCGGGGGCATTCAGTACTTC,CASTPGGIQYF
TRBJ2-3,TRBV28,NA,TRBD2,TGTGCCAGCAGTTCCGCTTTCGGACTAGCGGATAACAAACCGCCCACAGATACGCAGTATTTT,CASSSAFGLADNKPPTDTQYF
TRBJ2-1,TRBV7-9,NA,TRBD2,TGTGCCAGCAGCCCGGCCTCTCTAGCGGGAGTCAATGAGCAGTTCTTC,CASSPASLAGVNEQFF
TRBJ1-1,TRBV21-1,NA,NA,TGTGCCATCCTCGGTTACTCGACAGTCAACACTGAAGCTTTCTTT,CAILGYSTVNTEAFF
TRBJ2-7,TRBV30,NA,TRBD2,TGTGCCCTGGGGGGGTCCTACGAGCAGTACTTC,CALGGSYEQYF
TRBJ2-3,TRBV5-8,NA,NA,TGTGCCAGCAGCTCAGACCGTCTACTAACCACAGATACGCAGTATTTT,CASSSDRLLTTDTQYF
TRBJ2-3,TRBV5-1,NA,NA,TGCGCCAGCAGCTTGACAGGGCTGGGCACAGATACGCAGTATTTT,CASSLTGLGTDTQYF
TRBJ1-4,TRBV9,NA,NA,TGTGCCAGCAGCGTAGGGGCAGAAACATGGGGTGAAAAACTGTTTTTT,CASSVGAETWGEKLFF
TRBJ1-2,TRBV9,once,TRBD1,TGTGCCAGCAGCGCATCGGACAGGGGAGATGGCTACACCTTC,CASSASDRGDGYTF
TRBJ2-1,TRBV27,NA,NA,TGTGCCAGCAGTTGGGGGGCCTACAATGAGCAGTTCTTC,CASSWGAYNEQFF
TRBJ2-3,TRBV27,NA,NA,TGTGCCAGCAGTTTATTAGGGAGTGATACGCAGTATTTT,CASSLLGSDTQYF
TRBJ1-2,TRBV7-9,NA,TRBD1,TGTGCCAGCAGCCCCGGACAGGCTACTAACTATGGCTACACCTTC,CASSPGQATNYGYTF
TRBJ2-7,TRBV9,NA,TRBD2,TGTGCCAGCAGCGTCGGTTCTAGCGGCGCCTACGAGCAGTACTTC,CASSVGSSGAYEQYF
TRBJ1-1,TRBV5-1,NA,TRBD1,TGCGCCAGCAGCTTGTCTTCTATAGTGAGGGACAGGGGAAGTGACGGCACTGAAGCTTTCTTT,CASSLSSIVRDRGSDGTEAFF
TRBJ2-7,TRBV28,NA,TRBD2,TGTGCCAGCAGCCCTAGCGGGAGGGCCTCCGAGCAGTACTTC,CASSPSGRASEQYF
TRBJ1-1,TRBV10-2,NA,NA,TGCGCCAGCAGTAAACAGGGCGGGCGCACTGAAGCTTTCTTT,CASSKQGGRTEAFF
TRBJ1-4,TRBV27,NA,NA,TGTGCCAGCAGTTCTAGACATCGGCTTGAAAAACTGTTTTTT,CASSSRHRLEKLFF
TRBJ1-1,TRBV27,NA,NA,TGTGCCAGCAGTTTATCGGGCCGGGCTGAAGCTTTCTTT,CASSLSGRAEAFF
TRBJ2-7,TRBV27,NA,TRBD2,TGTGCCAGCAGTTTAAACGGACTAGCGGATCTCTACGAGCAGTACTTC,CASSLNGLADLYEQYF
TRBJ2-7,TRBV11-2,NA,TRBD1,TGTGCCAGCAGCTCCCCCGGGACAGGGGATCACGAGCAGTACTTC,CASSSPGTGDHEQYF